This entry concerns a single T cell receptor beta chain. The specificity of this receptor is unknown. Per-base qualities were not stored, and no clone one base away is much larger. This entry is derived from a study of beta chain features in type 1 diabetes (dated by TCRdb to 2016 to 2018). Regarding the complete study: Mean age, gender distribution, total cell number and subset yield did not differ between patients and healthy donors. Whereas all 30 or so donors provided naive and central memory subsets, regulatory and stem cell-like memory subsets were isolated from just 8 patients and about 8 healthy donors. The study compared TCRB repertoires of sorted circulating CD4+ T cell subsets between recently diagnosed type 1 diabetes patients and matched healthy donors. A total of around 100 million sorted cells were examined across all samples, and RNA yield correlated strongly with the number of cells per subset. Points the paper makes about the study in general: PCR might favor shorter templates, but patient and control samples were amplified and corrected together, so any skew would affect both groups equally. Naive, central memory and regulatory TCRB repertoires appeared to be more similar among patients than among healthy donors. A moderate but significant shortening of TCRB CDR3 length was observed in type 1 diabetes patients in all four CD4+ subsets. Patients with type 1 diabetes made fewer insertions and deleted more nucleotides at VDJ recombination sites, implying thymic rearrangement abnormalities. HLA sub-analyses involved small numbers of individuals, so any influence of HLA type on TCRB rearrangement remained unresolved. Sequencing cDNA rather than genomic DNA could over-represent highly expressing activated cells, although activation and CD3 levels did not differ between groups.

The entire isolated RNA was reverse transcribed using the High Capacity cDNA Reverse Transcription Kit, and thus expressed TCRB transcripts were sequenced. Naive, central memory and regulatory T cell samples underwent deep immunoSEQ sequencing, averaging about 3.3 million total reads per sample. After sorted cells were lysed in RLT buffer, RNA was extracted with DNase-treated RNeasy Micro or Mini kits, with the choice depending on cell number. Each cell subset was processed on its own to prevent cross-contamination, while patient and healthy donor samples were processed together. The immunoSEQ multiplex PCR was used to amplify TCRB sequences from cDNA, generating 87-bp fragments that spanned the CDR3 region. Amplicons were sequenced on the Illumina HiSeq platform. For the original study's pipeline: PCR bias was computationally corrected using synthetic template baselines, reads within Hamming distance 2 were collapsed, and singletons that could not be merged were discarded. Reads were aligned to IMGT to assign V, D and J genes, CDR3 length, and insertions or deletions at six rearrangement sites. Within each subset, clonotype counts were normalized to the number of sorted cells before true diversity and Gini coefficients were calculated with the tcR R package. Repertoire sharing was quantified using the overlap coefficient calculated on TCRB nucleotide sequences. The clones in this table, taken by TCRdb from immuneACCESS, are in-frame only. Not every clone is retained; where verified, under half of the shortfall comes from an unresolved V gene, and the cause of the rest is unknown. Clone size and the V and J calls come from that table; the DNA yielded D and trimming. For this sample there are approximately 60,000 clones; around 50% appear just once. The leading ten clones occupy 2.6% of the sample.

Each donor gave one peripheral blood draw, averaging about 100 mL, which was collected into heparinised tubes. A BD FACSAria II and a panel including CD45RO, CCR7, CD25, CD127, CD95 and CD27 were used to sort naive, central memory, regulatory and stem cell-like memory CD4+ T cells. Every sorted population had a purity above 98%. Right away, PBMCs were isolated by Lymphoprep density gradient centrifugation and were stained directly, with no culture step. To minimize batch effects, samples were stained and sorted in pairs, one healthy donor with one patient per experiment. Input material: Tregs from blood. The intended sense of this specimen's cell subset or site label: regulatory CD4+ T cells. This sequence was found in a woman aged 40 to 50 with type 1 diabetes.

The nucleotide sequence reads TGTGCCAGTAGAAACCCGGGACTAGTAGGGGGCACAGATACGCAGTATTTT. This is translated as CASRNPGLVGGTDTQYF. The receptor chain draws on TRBV19 and TRBJ2-3; TRBD2 matches 8 bases in the middle. The CDR3 numbers 17 residues from cysteine through phenylalanine. The kept DNA is CDR3 alone, 51 bases in frame from the first base. Sequences LNHDA (CDR1) and SQIVND (CDR2) are obtained from the germline V gene (reference sequence). V lost 6 bases and J lost 1 base, and the count of bases not matched to a germline gene is 12. Supplemented by the reference TRBV19 and TRBJ2-3 proteins around the CDR3, the complete variable domain is DGGITQSPKYLFRKEGQNVTLSCEQNLNHDAMYWYRQDPGQGLRLIYYSQIVNDFQKGDIAEGYSVSREKKESFPLTVTSAQKNPTAFYLCASRNPGLVGGTDTQYFGPGTRLTVL.